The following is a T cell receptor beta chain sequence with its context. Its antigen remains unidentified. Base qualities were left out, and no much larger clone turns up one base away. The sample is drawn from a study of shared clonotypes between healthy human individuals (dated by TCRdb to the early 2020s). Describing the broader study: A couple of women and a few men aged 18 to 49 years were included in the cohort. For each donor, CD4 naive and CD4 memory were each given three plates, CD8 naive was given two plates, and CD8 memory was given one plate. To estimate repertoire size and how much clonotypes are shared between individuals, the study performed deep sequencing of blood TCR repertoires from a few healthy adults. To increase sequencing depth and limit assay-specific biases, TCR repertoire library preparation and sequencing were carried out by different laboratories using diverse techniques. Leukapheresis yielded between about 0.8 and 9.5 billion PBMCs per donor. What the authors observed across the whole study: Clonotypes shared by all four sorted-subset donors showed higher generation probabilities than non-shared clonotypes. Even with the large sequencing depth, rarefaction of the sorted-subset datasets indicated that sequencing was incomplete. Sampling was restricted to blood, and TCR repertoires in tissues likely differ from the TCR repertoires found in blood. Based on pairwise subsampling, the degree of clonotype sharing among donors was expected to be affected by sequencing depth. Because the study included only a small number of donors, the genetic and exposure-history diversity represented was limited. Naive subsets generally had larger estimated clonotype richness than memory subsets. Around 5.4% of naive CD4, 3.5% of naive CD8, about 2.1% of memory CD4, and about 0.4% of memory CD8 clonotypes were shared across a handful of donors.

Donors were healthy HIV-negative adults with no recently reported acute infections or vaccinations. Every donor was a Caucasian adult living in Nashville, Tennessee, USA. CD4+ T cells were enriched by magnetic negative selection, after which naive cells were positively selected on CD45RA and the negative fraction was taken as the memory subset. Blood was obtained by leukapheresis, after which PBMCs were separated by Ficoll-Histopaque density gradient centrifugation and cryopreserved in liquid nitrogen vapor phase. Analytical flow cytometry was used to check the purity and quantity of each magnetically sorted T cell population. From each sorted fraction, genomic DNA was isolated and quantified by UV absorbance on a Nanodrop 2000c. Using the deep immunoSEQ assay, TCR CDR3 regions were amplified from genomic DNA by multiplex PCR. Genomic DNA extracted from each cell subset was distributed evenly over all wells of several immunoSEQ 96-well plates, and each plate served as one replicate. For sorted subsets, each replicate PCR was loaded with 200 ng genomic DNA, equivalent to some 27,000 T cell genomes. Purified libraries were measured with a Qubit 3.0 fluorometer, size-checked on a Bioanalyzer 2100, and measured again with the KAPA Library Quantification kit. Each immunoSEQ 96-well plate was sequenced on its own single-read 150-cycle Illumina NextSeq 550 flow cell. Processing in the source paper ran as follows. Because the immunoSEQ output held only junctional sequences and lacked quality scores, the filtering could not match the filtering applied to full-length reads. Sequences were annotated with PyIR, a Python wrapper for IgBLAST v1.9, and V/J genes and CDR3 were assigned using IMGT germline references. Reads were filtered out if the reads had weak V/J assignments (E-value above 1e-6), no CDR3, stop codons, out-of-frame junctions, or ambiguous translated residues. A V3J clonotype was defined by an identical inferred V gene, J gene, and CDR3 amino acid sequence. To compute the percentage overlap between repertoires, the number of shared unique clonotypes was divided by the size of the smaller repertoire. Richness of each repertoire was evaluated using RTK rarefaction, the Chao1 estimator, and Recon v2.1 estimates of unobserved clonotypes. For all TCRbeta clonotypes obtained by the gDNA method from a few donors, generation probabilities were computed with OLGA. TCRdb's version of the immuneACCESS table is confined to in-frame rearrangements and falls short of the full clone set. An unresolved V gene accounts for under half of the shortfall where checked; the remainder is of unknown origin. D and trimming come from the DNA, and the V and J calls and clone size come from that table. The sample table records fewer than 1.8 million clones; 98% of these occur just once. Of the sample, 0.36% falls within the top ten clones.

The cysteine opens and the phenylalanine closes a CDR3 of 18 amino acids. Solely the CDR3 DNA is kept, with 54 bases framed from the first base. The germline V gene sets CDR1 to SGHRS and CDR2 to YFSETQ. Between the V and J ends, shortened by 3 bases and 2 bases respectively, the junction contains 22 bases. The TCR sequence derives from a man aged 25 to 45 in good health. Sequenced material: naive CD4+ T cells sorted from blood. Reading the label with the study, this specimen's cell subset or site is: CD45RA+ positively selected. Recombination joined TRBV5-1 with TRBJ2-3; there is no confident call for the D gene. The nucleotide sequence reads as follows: TGCGCCAGCAGCTACAGAATCGGAACACGCCAGGCCACAGATACGCAGTATTTT. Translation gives CASSYRIGTRQATDTQYF. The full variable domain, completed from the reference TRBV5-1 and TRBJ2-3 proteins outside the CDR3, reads KAGVTQTPRYLIKTRGQQVTLSCSPISGHRSVSWYQQTPGQGLQFLFEYFSETQRNKGNFPGRFSGRQFSNSRSEMNVSTLELGDSALYLCASSYRIGTRQATDTQYFGPGTRLTVL.